This is a list of T cell receptor beta chains from one sample in a study of glioma-infiltrating T cells. MiXCR, run by TCRdb on the multiplex PCR reads, gives a single entry per CDR3 protein. In the table there are a few hundred thousand distinct CDR3 sequences, around 38% of which are singletons. The sequencing sample was made of glioma tissue, nonneoplastic brain tissue, or PBMCs (not recorded which). The receptor source for this set is a human donor with low-grade glioma or glioblastoma, undergoing nonglioma brain surgery, or in good health (not recorded which). Each CDR3 is given with its conserved first and last residue. D genes are given only for firm matches. The size field is filled for only some rows; it gives once, few, many or a size class.

D gene,clone size,J gene,V gene,CDR3 protein,CDR3 DNA
TRBD1,NA,TRBJ1-2,TRBV6-2/TRBV6-3,CASSYDRGYGCTF,TGTGCCAGCAGTTACGACAGGGGGTATGGCTGCACCTTC
NA,many,TRBJ2-1,TRBV6-5,CASSYGDQYNEQFF,TGTGCCAGCAGTTACGGGGACCAGTACAATGAGCAGTTCTTC
TRBD1,NA,TRBJ2-3,TRBV29-1,CSVEHLRDSKYF,TGCAGCGTTGAACATCTCCGGGACAGCAAGTATTTT
TRBD2,many,TRBJ2-1,TRBV6-2/TRBV6-3,CASSSRLAGDLYNEQFF,TGTGCCAGCAGTTCCCGACTAGCGGGGGACCTATACAATGAGCAGTTCTTC
NA,many,TRBJ1-1,TRBV7-2,CASSFSGAGTEAFF,TGTGCCAGCAGCTTTTCCGGGGCCGGCACTGAAGCTTTCTTT
TRBD2,NA,TRBJ2-7,TRBV7-2,CASSLFGGPGTSGPNYEQYF,TGTGCCAGCAGCTTATTCGGGGGCCCCGGGACTAGCGGCCCTAACTACGAGCAGTACTTC
NA,few,TRBJ2-5,TRBV19,CASSPVSQETQYF,TGTGCCAGTAGTCCCGTGTCCCAAGAGACCCAGTACTTC
NA,NA,TRBJ1-2,TRBV5-5,CASSLVTATNYGYTF,TGTGCCAGCAGCCTGGTGACAGCTACAAACTATGGCTACACCTTC
NA,few,TRBJ2-1,TRBV6-2/TRBV6-3,CASHRDTAYNEQFF,TGTGCCAGCCACCGGGACACCGCCTACAATGAGCAGTTCTTC
NA,NA,TRBJ1-1,TRBV20-1,CSEGGGWDTEAFF,TGCAGTGAGGGCGGGGGCTGGGACACTGAAGCTTTCTTT
NA,few,TRBJ2-5,TRBV20-1,CSARDPRGLETQYF,TGCAGTGCTAGAGATCCGCGGGGTTTAGAGACCCAGTACTTC
NA,few,TRBJ2-7,TRBV20-1,CSATRPGTFYEQYF,TGCAGTGCCACTCGACCGGGAACTTTCTACGAGCAGTACTTC
NA,NA,TRBJ2-1,TRBV5-1,CASSLARSAAQTYNEQFF,TGCGCCAGCAGCTTGGCCCGGAGTGCCGCCCAAACCTACAATGAGCAGTTCTTC
NA,few,TRBJ1-5,TRBV20-1,CSARDLGQPQHF,TGCAGTGCTAGAGATCTAGGTCAGCCCCAGCATTTT
NA,many,TRBJ2-3,TRBV15,CATSIRAGTDTQYF,TGTGCCACCAGCATCCGGGCCGGCACAGATACGCAGTATTTT
TRBD1,few,TRBJ2-7,TRBV4-2,CASSQDSRTGTYEQYF,TGTGCCAGCAGCCAAGATAGTAGGACAGGGACCTACGAGCAGTACTTC
NA,NA,TRBJ1-2,TRBV27,CASSSEANHGYTF,TGTGCCAGCAGTTCGGAGGCGAACCATGGCTACACCTTC
NA,few,TRBJ2-1,TRBV7-9,CASSLVLPPLNEQFF,TGTGCCAGCAGCTTAGTCTTGCCCCCTCTTAATGAGCAGTTCTTC
NA,NA,TRBJ2-7,TRBV7-2,CASATISYEQYF,TGTGCCAGTGCAACAATTTCCTACGAGCAGTACTTC
TRBD1,few,TRBJ2-2,TRBV9,CASSVEGTGWRTGELFF,TGTGCCAGCAGCGTAGAAGGGACAGGGTGGAGAACCGGGGAGCTGTTTTTT
NA,NA,TRBJ1-2,TRBV7-8,CASSSGLTNYGYTF,TGTGCCAGCAGCTCGGGACTAACAAACTATGGCTACACCTTC
NA,NA,TRBJ2-3,TRBV5-1,CASSLWFTGTTDTQYF,TGCGCCAGCAGCTTGTGGTTTACGGGAACCACAGATACGCAGTATTTT
TRBD2,NA,TRBJ2-3,TRBV27,CASSLDPSGRSTDTQYF,TGTGCCAGCAGTTTAGATCCTAGCGGGAGATCGACAGATACGCAGTATTTT
NA,NA,TRBJ2-1,TRBV7-8,CASSLAGRTSYNEQFF,TGTGCCAGCAGCTTAGCAGGCAGGACCTCCTACAATGAGCAGTTCTTC
NA,few,TRBJ1-1,TRBV27,CASSPFFSPPMGEAFF,TGTGCCAGCAGTCCTTTTTTTTCACCGCCGATGGGTGAAGCTTTCTTT
NA,few,TRBJ1-2,TRBV18,CASSQTGLYGYTF,TGTGCCAGCTCACAAACAGGGTTGTATGGCTACACCTTC
NA,few,TRBJ1-4,TRBV7-2,CASSLALPEKLFF,TGTGCCAGCAGCTTAGCCCTTCCCGAAAAACTGTTTTTT
NA,NA,TRBJ2-7,TRBV2,CASSFGPRFYEQYF,TGTGCCAGCAGTTTCGGGCCCAGGTTCTACGAGCAGTACTTC
TRBD1,many,TRBJ1-2,TRBV15,CATSRAGDRGLGGYTF,TGTGCCACCAGCAGGGCCGGGGACAGGGGGCTTGGTGGCTACACCTTC
NA,few,TRBJ2-7,TRBV7-6,CASSPEGHTFYEQYF,TGTGCCAGCAGCCCCGAGGGACACACATTCTACGAGCAGTACTTC
TRBD1,many,TRBJ2-3,TRBV4-1,CASRRTGPDTQYF,TGCGCCAGCAGACGGACAGGCCCCGATACGCAGTATTTT
NA,NA,TRBJ2-3,TRBV7-6,CASSLSSRGTDTQYF,TGTGCCAGCAGCTTATCCTCGCGGGGCACAGATACGCAGTATTTT
TRBD2,NA,TRBJ2-5,TRBV27,CASSRRTSGGQETQYF,TGTGCCAGCAGCCGAAGGACTAGCGGGGGCCAAGAGACCCAGTACTTC
TRBD1,NA,TRBJ1-5,TRBV6-6,CASSYRGGQDNQPQHF,TGTGCCAGCAGTTACAGGGGGGGACAGGACAATCAGCCCCAGCATTTT